One sample yielded the 19 T cell receptor beta chains listed below, sequenced in a study of cytomegalovirus exposure and HLA in healthy donors. 60 Vbeta and 13 Jbeta primers were used in PCR. Here immunoSEQ multiplex PCR was the method, and the copy in TCRdb shows in-frame clones only, minus some. This listing includes 150,000 or so clones. Input material: PBMCs. The receptors originated from a woman between 50 and 59 years old in good health and CMV-seronegative.

V and J are TRBV30 and TRBJ1-6; no definite D call. Germline CDR1 is GTSNPN and CDR2 is SVGIG (reference sequence). There are 14 residues in the CDR3. Trimming took off 1 base at V and 7 bases at J, with 11 bases between the two ends. The CDR3 DNA is TGTGCCTGGAGTGGCCCCGACGGGAATTCACCCCTCCACTTT. Amino acid sequence: CAWSGPDGNSPLHF.

The chain combines TRBV4-2 with TRBJ2-1; 8 bases align to TRBD2. V shed 9 bases and J 6 bases; nucleotides not matched to a gene: 13. Germline V CDR1 and CDR2: LGHNA, YNFKEQ. The CDR3 length is 15 residues. This CDR3 reads CASTRTGGLGNEQFF. The CDR3 nucleotides read TGTGCCAGTACCCGCACGGGGGGGCTAGGCAATGAGCAGTTCTTC.

This chain joins TRBV28 and TRBJ2-7, with TRBD1 identical over 7 bases. With V trimmed by 4 bases and J by 5 bases, 5 bases remained unmatched. Germline CDR1 and CDR2: MDHEN and SYDVKM. The CDR3 has 13 residues. The CDR3 region is CASSSLGQNEQYF. As DNA, the CDR3 is TGTGCCAGCAGTTCGTTGGGACAGAACGAGCAGTACTTC.

J is TRBJ2-5 and V is TRBV4-3, with D possibly TRBD1 on 6 matching bases. The CDR3 is made up of 13 amino acids. V gave up 1 base and J gave up 5 bases, with 8 bases separating them. Germline CDR1 and CDR2: LGHNA and YSLEER. CDR3 nucleotides: TGCGCCAGCAGCCAAGGGGGGCTGGAGACCCAGTACTTC. Protein product: CASSQGGLETQYF.

J is TRBJ2-1 and V is TRBV4-1; TRBD2 matches at 9 bases. With 5 bases clipped from V and 6 bases from J, the junction kept 5 bases outside the gene matches. Germline lookup yields CDR1 MGHRA and CDR2 YSYEKL. The CDR3 sequence is 14 residues long. The chain's CDR3 is CASSFSGSPNEQFF. CDR3 sequence (DNA): TGCGCCAGCAGCTTTAGCGGGAGCCCCAATGAGCAGTTCTTC.

This chain connects TRBV20-1 to TRBJ1-2; D gene uncertain. The germline CDR1 and CDR2 sequences are DFQATT and SNEGSKA (reference sequence). There are 11 residues in the CDR3. The V end lost 5 bases, the J end lost 2 bases, and 6 bases lay between the germline ends. The DNA of the CDR3 is TGCAGTGCTTTCGTGAACTATGGCTACACCTTC. Translating gives CSAFVNYGYTF.

As for this clone: At one end the junction does not follow the germline gene, possibly because of a read error. The chain carries TRBV10-1 and TRBJ2-4, with TRBD2 matching over 11 bases. Germline CDR1 WNHNN, CDR2 SYGVQD (reference sequence). CDR3 length: 17 amino acids. The CDR3 loop reads CASSESNSGRAKYIQYF. The CDR3 nucleotides are TGCGCCAGCAGTGAGTCGAATAGCGGGAGGGCCAAATACATTCAGTACTTC.

The chain carries TRBV5-1 and TRBJ1-2; D may be TRBD1 (6 bases). Trimming shortened V by 4 bases and J by 2 bases, and 9 bases separated the two germline ends. CDR3 length: 13 amino acids. Germline CDR1 reads SGHRS; CDR2 reads YFSETQ. The CDR3 here is CASSPGVNYGYTF. For the CDR3, the DNA is TGCGCCAGCAGCCCAGGGGTGAACTATGGCTACACCTTC. Drawing the rest from reference TRBV5-1 and TRBJ1-2, the complete variable domain is KAGVTQTPRYLIKTRGQQVTLSCSPISGHRSVSWYQQTPGQGLQFLFEYFSETQRNKGNFPGRFSGRQFSNSRSEMNVSTLELGDSALYLCASSPGVNYGYTFGSGTRLTVV.

The chain has TRBV28 and TRBJ2-7; D not certain. Germline V gives CDR1 MDHEN, CDR2 SYDVKM. V lost 4 bases and J 6 bases, leaving 4 bases between the germline ends. This CDR3 has 10 residues. The DNA for the CDR3 is TGTGCCAGCAGTTCGAGCGAGCAGTACTTC. Encoded protein: CASSSSEQYF.

This rearrangement joins TRBV29-1 to TRBJ1-2; no firm D call. CDR3 length: 11 residues. V shed 1 base and J shed 9 bases, with 9 bases lying between them. Germline CDR1 reads SQVTM; CDR2 reads ANQGSEA. The CDR3 spells CSVEGLRSYTF. The CDR3 bases are TGCAGCGTTGAAGGCCTGAGAAGCTACACCTTC.

The chain combines TRBV30 with TRBJ1-1; no reliable D call. Germline assignment: CDR1 GTSNPN and CDR2 SVGIG (reference sequence). Trimming removed 5 bases at V and 5 bases at J, with 15 bases between. The CDR3 is 13 residues long. The CDR3 DNA follows: TGTGCCTGGGGGGAGGGTGATCGGACTGAAGCTTTCTTT. This codes for CAWGEGDRTEAFF.

This chain joins TRBV5-4 and TRBJ1-2, with 11 bases aligning to TRBD1. In germline, CDR1 is SGHNT, CDR2 YYREEE (reference sequence). Losses at the gene ends were 4 bases for V and 7 bases for J; bases not matched to a gene: 18. The CDR3 consists of 18 residues. CDR3 in DNA: TGTGCCAGCAGCACGCCTCCGGGACAGGGGGGGGGCTATGGTGGCTACACCTTC. Translating it yields CASSTPPGQGGGYGGYTF.

The chain uses TRBV5-4 and TRBJ2-3, with a weak D call TRBD1 (6 bases). The V end lost 2 bases, the J end lost 6 bases, and 16 bases lay between the germline ends. This CDR3 has 15 residues. The germline V gene encodes CDR1 SGHNT and CDR2 YYREEE (reference sequence). The CDR3 nucleotides are TGTGCCAGCAGCTTAGTAGGGGGAGCACGGGATACGCAGTATTTT. Its protein is CASSLVGGARDTQYF. Filled out from reference TRBV5-4 and TRBJ2-3, the complete variable domain reads ETGVTQSPTHLIKTRGQQVTLRCSSQSGHNTVSWYQQALGQGPQFIFQYYREEENGRGNFPPRFSGLQFPNYSSELNVNALELDDSALYLCASSLVGGARDTQYFGPGTRLTVL.

J is TRBJ2-7 and V is TRBV6-1; TRBD2 is a possible D gene (5 bases). There are 11 residues in the CDR3. Germline assignment: CDR1 MNHNS and CDR2 SASEGT. Trimming cost V 8 bases and J 2 bases, with 7 bases left between them. CDR3 region: CASERAYEQYF. As DNA, the CDR3 is TGTGCCAGCGAGAGGGCCTACGAGCAGTACTTC.

The chain carries TRBV9 and TRBJ2-7; 8 bases line up with TRBD1. The germline V gene has CDR1 SGDLS and CDR2 YYNGEE. The J segment lost 3 bases and the V segment lost 2 bases, leaving 10 bases of the junction unmatched. The CDR3 has 16 amino acids. The CDR3, as DNA: TGTGCCAGCAGCGTCGGGGGCAGGGGGCGGAACTACGAGCAGTACTTC. Protein product: CASSVGGRGRNYEQYF.

The V and J genes are TRBV30 and TRBJ1-2; possible D gene TRBD1, 6 bases. Trimming removed 2 bases from V and 7 bases from J, with 17 bases in between. The CDR3 is 14 residues long. Germline CDR1 GTSNPN, CDR2 SVGIG (reference sequence). The CDR3 bases are TGTGCCTGGAGTCCCCGTCGGGCAGGGGTTGGCTACACCTTC. Protein product: CAWSPRRAGVGYTF.

CDR3 DNA: TGTGCCAGCAGTGGACGGACAGGGGGGGCCGGGGAGCTGTTTTTT. This codes for CASSGRTGGAGELFF. The rearrangement uses TRBV6-6 and TRBJ2-2; the match to TRBD1 covers 10 bases. Germline assignment: CDR1 MNHNY and CDR2 SVGAGI (reference sequence). J gave up 6 bases and V 5 bases, and 6 bases lay outside the gene matches. The length of the CDR3 is 15 residues.

The CDR3 spells CASSLGREGGYTF. The CDR3 nucleotides read TGTGCCAGCAGCTTAGGCAGGGAAGGTGGCTACACCTTC. This chain links TRBV7-9 with TRBJ1-2; a possible D gene is TRBD1 (5 bases). This CDR3 comprises 13 residues. V lost 1 base and J lost 7, with 10 bases in between. Germline CDR1 is SEHNR and CDR2 is FQNEAQ (reference sequence). The full variable domain, in which reference TRBV7-9 and TRBJ1-2 provide the parts outside the CDR3, is DTGVSQNPRHKITKRGQNVTFRCDPISEHNRLYWYRQTLGQGPEFLTYFQNEAQLEKSRLLSDRFSAERPKGSFSTLEIQRTEQGDSAMYLCASSLGREGGYTFGSGTRLTVV.

The gene calls are TRBV18 and TRBJ2-7; TRBD1 matches 11 bases. Looked up from germline, CDR1 is KGHSH and CDR2 is LQKENI. V lost 4 bases, J lost 2 bases, and 1 base stayed unmatched. The CDR3 length is 14 residues. CDR3 amino acids: CASSRDRGAYEQYF. The CDR3 DNA follows: TGTGCCAGCTCACGGGACAGGGGGGCCTACGAGCAGTACTTC. Drawing the rest from reference TRBV18 and TRBJ2-7, the complete variable domain is NAGVMQNPRHLVRRRGQEARLRCSPMKGHSHVYWYRQLPEEGLKFMVYLQKENIIDESGMPKERFSAEFPKEGPSILRIQQVVRGDSAAYFCASSRDRGAYEQYFGPGTRLTVT.